Presented here are 18 T cell receptor beta chains from one specimen sequenced in a study of blood T cells in healthy people across ages. Alongside a J-beta primer mix, a sample-barcoded 5' primer served in a second PCR lasting about 7 to 11 cycles. In TCRdb, the 5' RACE reads were re-called with MiXCR into one record per CDR3 protein. Of hundreds of thousands of distinct CDR3 sequences detected, nearly 60% appear once; the ten largest clones hold around 22%. Sample: blood. Receptors originate from a man aged 30 to 39 in good health.

The genes are TRBV7-9 and TRBJ2-1; TRBD2 agrees at 11 bases. This CDR3 is built from 17 residues. V shed 6 bases and J 6 bases; nucleotides not matched to a gene: 13. Germline V gives CDR1 SEHNR, CDR2 FQNEAQ (reference sequence). CDR3 bases: TGTGCCAGCAGAAGAGGTCCGGGACTAGCGGCCCCCAATGAGCAGTTCTTC. This encodes CASRRGPGLAAPNEQFF.

This clonotype was counted once. The chain combines TRBV4-3 with TRBJ1-4, with TRBD1 identical over 12 bases. CDR1 is LGHNA and CDR2 is YSLEER in the germline V gene. CDR3 size: 15 residues. The trim removed 3 bases at V and 8 bases at J, leaving 4 bases unmatched. The CDR3 region is CASSHPGQGAEKLFF. The CDR3 nucleotides read TGCGCCAGCAGCCATCCGGGACAGGGGGCAGAAAAACTGTTTTTT.

The chain combines TRBV29-1 with TRBJ2-1, with D hard to call. The germline CDR1 and CDR2 sequences are SQVTM and ANQGSEA. This CDR3 has 12 amino acids. Trimming took off 0 bases at V and 15 bases at J, with 15 bases between the two ends. Here the CDR3 DNA reads TGCAGCGTTGAAGAGGGAAGGGTGTATTCGTTCTTC. It codes for CSVEEGRVYSFF.

This chain uses TRBV7-2 with TRBJ2-1; the match to TRBD2 covers 9 bases. In germline, CDR1 is SGHTA, CDR2 FQGNSA. There are 18 residues in the CDR3. V lost 2 bases, J lost 7 bases, and 15 bases stayed unmatched. Here the CDR3 DNA reads TGTGCCAGCAGCTTATATGAGAATATGCGGGAGGGGGTAAATGAGCAGTTCTTC. Amino acid sequence: CASSLYENMREGVNEQFF.

The CDR3 is CSVVGGPGETQYF. CDR3 DNA: TGCAGTGTTGTGGGAGGGCCCGGGGAGACCCAGTACTTC. The V call is TRBV20-1, the J call TRBJ2-5; 7 bases map to TRBD2. The CDR3 runs to 13 residues. Germline CDR1 DFQATT, CDR2 SNEGSKA (reference sequence). V was clipped by 7 bases and J by 5 bases; unmatched bases: 10.

The CDR3 DNA sequence: TGTGCCAGTAGTATCGGGATGAACACTGAAGCTTTCTTT. Amino acid sequence: CASSIGMNTEAFF. The rearrangement joins TRBV19 to TRBJ1-1; D unclear. Germline CDR1 reads LNHDA; CDR2 reads SQIVND (reference sequence). The CDR3 is 13 residues long. Trimming cost V 3 bases and J 0 bases, with 5 bases left between them.

This clonotype was recorded only once. The V and J genes are TRBV2 and TRBJ2-2, with D uncertain. The V and J ends lost 6 bases and 5 bases respectively, with 7 bases between them. The CDR3 runs to 12 residues. Germline CDR1 reads SNHLY; CDR2 reads FYNNEI. The CDR3 nucleotides are TGTGCCAGCAGGGGCATAACCGGGGAGCTGTTTTTT. Its translation is CASRGITGELFF.

The chain joins TRBV9 to TRBJ2-1; the match to TRBD2 covers 9 bases. The CDR3 has 17 residues. V lost 4 bases to trimming and J lost 6 bases; unmatched junction nucleotides: 14. CDR1 SGDLS and CDR2 YYNGEE come from the germline V gene. In nucleotides, the CDR3 is TGTGCCAGCAGCTTAGCCTTCGCGGGGGGGATGGTCAATGAGCAGTTCTTC. It yields the protein CASSLAFAGGMVNEQFF.

The chain has TRBV6-2 or TRBV6-3 and TRBJ1-2; D is possibly TRBD1 (6 bases). Deletions cut 7 bases from V and 4 bases from J, with 13 bases between. This CDR3 spans 13 amino acids. Germline V gives CDR1 MNHEY, CDR2 SVGEGT. CDR3: CASTQGHLYGYTF. The CDR3 nucleotides read TGTGCCAGCACGCAGGGACACCTCTATGGCTACACCTTC.

V and J are TRBV29-1 and TRBJ2-3, with D perhaps TRBD1 (6 bases). Trimming left V 6 bases short and J 4 bases short, with 11 bases between. Germline-derived CDR1 and CDR2 are SQVTM and ANQGSEA. The CDR3 is made up of 12 amino acids. CDR3 in DNA: TGCAGCGTCGACAGGCTCCCAGATACGCAGTATTTT. Protein product: CSVDRLPDTQYF.

The genes are TRBV6-5 and TRBJ2-7; possible D gene TRBD2, 6 bases. CDR3 size: 16 residues. The V gene lost 0 bases and the J gene lost 2 bases, with 14 bases spanning the gap. Germline V CDR1 and CDR2: MNHEY, SVGAGI. The CDR3 is CASSYSMGRRPYEQYF. The CDR3 region has the DNA TGTGCCAGCAGTTACTCCATGGGGAGGAGGCCCTACGAGCAGTACTTC.

The gene calls are TRBV27 and TRBJ2-1; TRBD2 agrees at 10 bases. The CDR3 extends over 14 amino acids. The germline gives CDR1 MNHEY, CDR2 SMNVEV (reference sequence). V trimming: 6 bases; J trimming: 9 bases; junction bases outside the gene matches: 8. The CDR3 nucleotides are TGTGCCAGCAGACCAGCGGGGGGGTTGCTTGAGCAGTTCTTC. It translates to CASRPAGGLLEQFF.

The V and J genes are TRBV20-1 and TRBJ2-1; the D gene is possibly TRBD2 (6 bases). The CDR3 is 15 residues long. Germline V CDR1 and CDR2: DFQATT, SNEGSKA (reference sequence). The V end was cut by 6 bases, the J end by 0 bases, with 15 bases between. CDR3 DNA sequence: TGCAGTGCCCTGAGTGGGGGGAGCTCCTACAATGAGCAGTTCTTC. It is translated as CSALSGGSSYNEQFF.

The genes are TRBV19 and TRBJ2-5; D gene uncertain. With the DNA end fitting TRBJ2-7 better, the J assignment may be wrong. CDR1 LNHDA and CDR2 SQIVND come from the germline V gene (reference sequence). The CDR3 is made up of 13 amino acids. CDR3 sequence: CASSIDVYYEQYF. The CDR3 bases are TGTGCCAGTAGTATAGACGTCTACTACGAGCAGTACTTC.

The V call is TRBV12-3 or TRBV12-4, the J call TRBJ1-1; maybe TRBD1 (5 bases). The CDR3 extends over 12 amino acids. Trimming left V 6 bases short and J 6 bases short, with 11 bases between. In DNA, the CDR3 is TGTGCCAGCAGGGTACAGGTGGCTGAAGCTTTCTTT. Encoded protein: CASRVQVAEAFF.

CDR3 nucleotides: TGTGCCAGCGGGACAGGTTGGGGCTACACCTTC. Amino acids: CASGTGWGYTF. The rearrangement links TRBV14 to TRBJ1-2; 8 positions agree with TRBD1. V shed 8 bases and J 8 bases; nucleotides not matched to a gene: 4. CDR3 length equals 11 residues. CDR1 is SGHDN, CDR2 FVKESK, per germline. Combining the CDR3 with reference TRBV14 and TRBJ1-2 gives the whole variable domain EAGVTQFPSHSVIEKGQTVTLRCDPISGHDNLYWYRRVMGKEIKFLLHFVKESKQDESGMPNNRFLAERTGGTYSTLKVQPAELEDSGVYFCASGTGWGYTFGSGTRLTVV.

V and J are TRBV20-1 and TRBJ2-3; 8 bases fit TRBD2. Trimming cost V 5 bases and J 4 bases; bases outside gene matches: 11. CDR3 length equals 15 residues. CDR1 is DFQATT, CDR2 SNEGSKA, per germline (reference sequence). Here the CDR3 reads CSAGGAGVVADTQYF. The CDR3 DNA sequence: TGCAGTGCTGGAGGAGCGGGGGTGGTGGCAGATACGCAGTATTTT.

V is TRBV28 and J is TRBJ2-3; perhaps TRBD2 as D (5 bases). Trimming took 5 bases from V and 2 from J, leaving 17 bases between them. CDR3 length equals 16 residues. The germline V gene encodes CDR1 MDHEN and CDR2 SYDVKM. Here the CDR3 reads CASSRARAENTDTQYF. The CDR3 coding sequence is TGTGCCAGCAGTAGGGCTAGAGCGGAAAACACAGATACGCAGTATTTT.